This entry is about one T cell receptor (beta chain). The target antigen is unknown. The data were taken from a study of cytomegalovirus exposure and HLA in healthy donors. Broader study findings: In a later analysis, DRB1 alleles had the most associated TCRs; HLA-C alleles the fewest. There were some public TCRs occurring in many donors, but most TCR sequences were rare.

The CDR3 is 15 amino acids. The trim removed 4 bases at V and 1 base at J, leaving 7 bases unmatched. Germline V gene data show CDR1 as SGDLS and CDR2 as YYNGEE. Healthy people donating bone marrow made up the donors. It was with 60 Vbeta and 13 Jbeta primers that the PCR ran. In the original analysis: A later analysis tallied about 80 million unique TCR beta chains, around 10 million of them shared. Sequencing used immunoSEQ multiplex PCR; TCRdb keeps in-frame clones, though not all of them. V and J calls and clone size are given by that table; D and trimming were obtained from the DNA. This table holds 60,000 to 90,000 clones, 80% to 90% found once.

Sequences were obtained from PBMCs. This sequence originates from a man between 65 and 85 years old in good health and CMV-seropositive. J is TRBJ2-7 and V is TRBV9; 8 bases map to TRBD1. The CDR3 here is CASSLGQGVSYEQYF. In DNA, the CDR3 is TGTGCCAGCAGCCTCGGACAGGGAGTGTCCTACGAGCAGTACTTC.